This T cell receptor (beta chain) was documented in a study of blood T cell repertoires in COVID-19. CDR1 and CDR2 from the germline V gene are SGHRS and YFSETQ. CDR3 size: 15 residues. Trimming cost V 5 bases and J 0 bases, with 14 bases left between them. Produced via immunoSEQ multiplex PCR; TCRdb's table is partial and in-frame only. The repertoire has roughly 42,000 clones, approximately 90% of them found once; the top ten carry roughly 6.2%. The V and J genes are TRBV5-1 and TRBJ1-1, with D possibly being TRBD1 (5 bases). Sequencing was performed on peripheral blood. The clonotype was recovered from a human donor in a cohort sampled during active COVID-19. The CDR3 DNA sequence: TGCGCCAGCAGTTACTACCAGGGCATGAACACTGAAGCTTTCTTT. It specifies CASSYYQGMNTEAFF.